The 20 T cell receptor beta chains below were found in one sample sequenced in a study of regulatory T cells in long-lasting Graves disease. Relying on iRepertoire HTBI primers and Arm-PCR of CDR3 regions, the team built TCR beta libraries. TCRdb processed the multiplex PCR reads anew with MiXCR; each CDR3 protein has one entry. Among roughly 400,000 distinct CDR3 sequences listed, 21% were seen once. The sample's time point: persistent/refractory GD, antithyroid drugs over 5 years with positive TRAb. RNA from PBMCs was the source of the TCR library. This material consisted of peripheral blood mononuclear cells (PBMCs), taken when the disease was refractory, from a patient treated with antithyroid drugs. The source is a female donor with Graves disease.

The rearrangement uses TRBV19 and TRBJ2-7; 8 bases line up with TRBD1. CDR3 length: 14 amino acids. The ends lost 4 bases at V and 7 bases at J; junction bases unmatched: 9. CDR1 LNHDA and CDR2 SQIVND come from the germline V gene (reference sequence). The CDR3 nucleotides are TGTGCCAGTAGTAGCGCGCCCCGGACAGGGGAGCAGTACTTC. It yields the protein CASSSAPRTGEQYF.

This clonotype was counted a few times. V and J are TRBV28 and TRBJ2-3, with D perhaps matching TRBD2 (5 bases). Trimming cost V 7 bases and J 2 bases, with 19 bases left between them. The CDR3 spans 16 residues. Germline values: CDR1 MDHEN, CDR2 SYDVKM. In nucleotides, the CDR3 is TGTGCCAGCAAAACCCGGGCCGGCGGGCACACAGATACGCAGTATTTT. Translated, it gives CASKTRAGGHTDTQYF.

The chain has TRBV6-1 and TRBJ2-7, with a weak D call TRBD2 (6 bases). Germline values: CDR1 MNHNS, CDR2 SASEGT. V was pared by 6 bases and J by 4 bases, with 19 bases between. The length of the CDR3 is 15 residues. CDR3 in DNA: TGTGCCAGCAGCGCGGACGGACCGGCGGGGTACGAGCAGTACTTC. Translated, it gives CASSADGPAGYEQYF.

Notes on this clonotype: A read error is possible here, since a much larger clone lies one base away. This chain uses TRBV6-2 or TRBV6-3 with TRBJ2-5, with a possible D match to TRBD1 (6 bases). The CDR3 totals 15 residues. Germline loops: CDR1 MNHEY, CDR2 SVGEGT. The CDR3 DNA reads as TGTGCCAGCAGTTATACACCAGGGGCCCAAGAGACCCTGTACTTC. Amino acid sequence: CASSYTPGAQETLYF.

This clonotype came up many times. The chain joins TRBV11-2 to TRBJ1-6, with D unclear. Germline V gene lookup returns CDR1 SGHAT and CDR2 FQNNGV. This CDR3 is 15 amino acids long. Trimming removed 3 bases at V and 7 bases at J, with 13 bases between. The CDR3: CASSFRPFGNSPLHF. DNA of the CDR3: TGTGCCAGCAGCTTCCGACCCTTCGGGAATTCACCCCTCCACTTT. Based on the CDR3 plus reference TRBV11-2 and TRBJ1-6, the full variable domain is EAGVAQSPRYKIIEKRQSVAFWCNPISGHATLYWYQQILGQGPKLLIQFQNNGVVDDSQLPKDRFSAERLKGVDSTLKIQPAKLEDSAVYLCASSFRPFGNSPLHFGNGTRLTVT.

The CDR3 spells CASSTSGRVNEQFF. The CDR3 DNA reads TGTGCCAGCAGCACTAGCGGGAGGGTCAATGAGCAGTTCTTC. The J gene is TRBJ2-5, the V gene TRBV27, with TRBD2 matching 13 bases. The J call is in doubt because the DNA end fits TRBJ2-1 better. The CDR3 runs 14 residues. The germline CDR1 and CDR2 sequences are MNHEY and SMNVEV (reference sequence).

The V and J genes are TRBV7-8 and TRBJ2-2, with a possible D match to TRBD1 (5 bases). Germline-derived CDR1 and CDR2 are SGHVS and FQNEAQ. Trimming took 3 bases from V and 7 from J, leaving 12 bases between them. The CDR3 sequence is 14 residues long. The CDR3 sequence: CASSFELGLGELFF. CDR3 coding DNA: TGTGCCAGCAGCTTTGAGCTGGGGCTCGGGGAGCTGTTTTTT.

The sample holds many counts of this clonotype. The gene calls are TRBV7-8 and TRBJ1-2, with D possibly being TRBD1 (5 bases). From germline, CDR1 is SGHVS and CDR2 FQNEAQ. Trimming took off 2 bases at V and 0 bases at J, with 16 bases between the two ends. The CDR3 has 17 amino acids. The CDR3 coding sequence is TGTGCCAGCAGCTTATGGACCCCCAGGGTTACTAACTATGGCTACACCTTC. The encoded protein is CASSLWTPRVTNYGYTF.

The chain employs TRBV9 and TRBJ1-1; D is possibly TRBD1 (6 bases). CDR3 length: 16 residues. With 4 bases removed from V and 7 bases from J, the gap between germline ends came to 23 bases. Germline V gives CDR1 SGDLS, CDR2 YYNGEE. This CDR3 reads CASSPRDYPRGIEAFF. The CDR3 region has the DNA TGTGCCAGCAGCCCCCGGGACTATCCCAGGGGTATTGAAGCTTTCTTT.

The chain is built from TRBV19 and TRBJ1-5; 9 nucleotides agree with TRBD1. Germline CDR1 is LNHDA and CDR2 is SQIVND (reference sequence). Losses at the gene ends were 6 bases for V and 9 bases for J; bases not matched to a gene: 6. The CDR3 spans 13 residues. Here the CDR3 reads CASSGQGSGPQHF. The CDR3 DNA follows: TGTGCCAGTAGCGGACAGGGGTCGGGGCCCCAGCATTTT.

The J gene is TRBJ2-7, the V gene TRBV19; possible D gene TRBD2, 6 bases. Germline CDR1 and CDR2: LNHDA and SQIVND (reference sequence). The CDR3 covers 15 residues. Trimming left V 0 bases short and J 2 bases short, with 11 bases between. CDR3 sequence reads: CASSIDSGTAYEQYF. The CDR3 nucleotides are TGTGCCAGTAGTATAGATAGCGGCACGGCCTACGAGCAGTACTTC. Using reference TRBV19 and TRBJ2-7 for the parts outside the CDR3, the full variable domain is DGGITQSPKYLFRKEGQNVTLSCEQNLNHDAMYWYRQDPGQGLRLIYYSQIVNDFQKGDIAEGYSVSREKKESFPLTVTSAQKNPTAFYLCASSIDSGTAYEQYFGPGTRLTVT.

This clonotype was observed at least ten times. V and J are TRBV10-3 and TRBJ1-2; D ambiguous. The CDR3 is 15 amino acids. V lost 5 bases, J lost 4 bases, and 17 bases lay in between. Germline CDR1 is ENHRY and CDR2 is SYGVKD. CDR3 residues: CAISRTAGRGYGYTF. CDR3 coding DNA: TGTGCCATCAGTAGGACGGCGGGCCGAGGCTATGGCTACACCTTC.

The CDR3 sequence: CASSQGTGPSGGEQYF. In DNA, the CDR3 is TGCGCCAGCAGCCAGGGGACAGGGCCCTCGGGGGGCGAGCAGTACTTC. The chain recombines TRBV4-1 with TRBJ2-7, with 9 bases fitting TRBD1. The CDR3 contains 16 residues. J lost 6 bases, V lost 3 bases, and 12 bases had no gene match. Germline V gene data show CDR1 as MGHRA and CDR2 as YSYEKL.

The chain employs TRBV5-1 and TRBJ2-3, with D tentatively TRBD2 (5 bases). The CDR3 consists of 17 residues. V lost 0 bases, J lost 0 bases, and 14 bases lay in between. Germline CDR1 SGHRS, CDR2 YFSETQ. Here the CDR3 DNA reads TGCGCCAGCAGCTTGGCCGGTCCGGGAACTAGCACAGATACGCAGTATTTT. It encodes CASSLAGPGTSTDTQYF. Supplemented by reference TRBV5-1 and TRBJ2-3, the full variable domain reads KAGVTQTPRYLIKTRGQQVTLSCSPISGHRSVSWYQQTPGQGLQFLFEYFSETQRNKGNFPGRFSGRQFSNSRSEMNVSTLELGDSALYLCASSLAGPGTSTDTQYFGPGTRLTVL.

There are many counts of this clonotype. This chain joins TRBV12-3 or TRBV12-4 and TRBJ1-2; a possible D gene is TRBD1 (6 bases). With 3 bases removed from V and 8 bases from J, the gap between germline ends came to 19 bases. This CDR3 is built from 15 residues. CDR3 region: CASSFVARGETGYTF. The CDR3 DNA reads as TGTGCCAGCAGTTTTGTGGCCAGGGGCGAGACCGGCTACACCTTC.

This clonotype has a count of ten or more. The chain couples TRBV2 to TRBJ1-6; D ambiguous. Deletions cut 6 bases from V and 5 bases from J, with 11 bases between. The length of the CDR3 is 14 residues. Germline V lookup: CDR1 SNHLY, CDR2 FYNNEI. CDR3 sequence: CASSPGFHNSPLHF. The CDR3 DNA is TGTGCCAGCAGCCCGGGATTTCATAATTCACCCCTCCACTTT. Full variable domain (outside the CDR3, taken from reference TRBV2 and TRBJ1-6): EPEVTQTPSHQVTQMGQEVILRCVPISNHLYFYWYRQILGQKVEFLVSFYNNEISEKSEIFDDQFSVERPDGSNFTLKIRSTKLEDSAMYFCASSPGFHNSPLHFGNGTRLTVT.

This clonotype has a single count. CDR3 bases: TGTGCCATCAGGGCACAGGGAGCTGGAAACACCATATATTTT. It yields the protein CAIRAQGAGNTIYF. The chain combines TRBV10-3 with TRBJ1-3; tentative D call: TRBD1 (6 bases). CDR1 is ENHRY, CDR2 SYGVKD, per germline. V was cut by 6 bases and J by 2 bases, with 11 bases left in between. This CDR3 region has 14 residues.

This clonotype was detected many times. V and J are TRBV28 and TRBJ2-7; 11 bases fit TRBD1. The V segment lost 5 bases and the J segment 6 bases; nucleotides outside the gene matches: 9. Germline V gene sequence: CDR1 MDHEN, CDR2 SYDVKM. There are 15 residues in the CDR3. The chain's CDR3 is CASSLQGQGVVEQYF. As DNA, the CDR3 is TGTGCCAGCAGTCTACAGGGACAGGGGGTCGTCGAGCAGTACTTC.

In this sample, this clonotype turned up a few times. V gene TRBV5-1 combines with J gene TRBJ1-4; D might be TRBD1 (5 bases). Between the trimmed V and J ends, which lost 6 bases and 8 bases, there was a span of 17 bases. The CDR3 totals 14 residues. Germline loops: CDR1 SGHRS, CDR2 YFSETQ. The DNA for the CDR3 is TGCGCCAGCAACTCTGGGCAGGGTAACGAAAAACTGTTTTTT. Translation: CASNSGQGNEKLFF.

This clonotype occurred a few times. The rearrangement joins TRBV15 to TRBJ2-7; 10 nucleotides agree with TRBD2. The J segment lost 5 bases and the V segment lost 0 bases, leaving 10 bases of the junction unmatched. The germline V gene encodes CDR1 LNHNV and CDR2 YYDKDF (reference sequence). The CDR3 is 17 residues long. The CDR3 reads CATSRDRGAGGPDEQYF. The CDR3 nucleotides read TGTGCCACCAGCAGAGATCGCGGAGCGGGAGGGCCGGACGAGCAGTACTTC.